Presented here are 20 T cell receptor beta chains from one specimen sequenced in a study of T cell repertoires in cytomegalovirus infection. Their cognate antigens are unknown. TCRdb used MiXCR to reprocess the reads, holding one entry per CDR3 protein. Among 110,000 or so distinct CDR3 sequences listed, over 30% were seen once. The source material was CD8+ T cells from cultured PBMCs, sampled from culture after CMV antigen stimulation. These receptors were taken from a human donor in good health (CMV status not recorded). Some clones in this sample may be carry-over from other donors' samples.

This chain links TRBV12-3 or TRBV12-4 with TRBJ2-7; TRBD1 aligns across 9 bases. CDR3 length equals 15 residues. J gave up 4 bases and V 3 bases, and 7 bases lay outside the gene matches. The CDR3 sequence: CASSLGQGIFYEQYF. DNA for the CDR3: TGTGCCAGCAGTTTGGGACAGGGAATTTTTTACGAGCAGTACTTC.

The chain uses TRBV7-9 and TRBJ1-1, with unresolved D. Trimming removed 7 bases from V and 7 bases from J, with 13 bases in between. The CDR3 extends over 12 amino acids. Per germline, CDR1 SEHNR and CDR2 FQNEAQ (reference sequence). Here the CDR3 reads CASTGRSGEAFF. The CDR3 bases are TGTGCCAGCACCGGACGTTCGGGTGAAGCTTTCTTT.

The chain uses TRBV6-6 and TRBJ2-1; D may be TRBD2 (5 bases). Germline V gene lookup returns CDR1 MNHNY and CDR2 SVGAGI (reference sequence). This CDR3 contains 16 residues. V lost 2 bases and J 0 bases, leaving 11 bases between the germline ends. The CDR3 sequence: CASSYPTRSSYNEQFF. CDR3 nucleotide sequence: TGTGCCAGCAGTTACCCCACTAGGAGCTCCTACAATGAGCAGTTCTTC.

The genes are TRBV7-2 and TRBJ1-2, with TRBD1 matching 8 bases. Unmatched junction bases numbered 11, after V lost 1 base and J lost 4 bases. The germline V gene encodes CDR1 SGHTA and CDR2 FQGNSA. This CDR3 has 17 residues. CDR3 nucleotides: TGTGCCAGCAGCTTAGAACAAGGGACAGGTAGCAGCTATGGCTACACCTTC. Its protein is CASSLEQGTGSSYGYTF.

This sequence joins TRBV29-1 and TRBJ1-1; a possible D gene is TRBD1 (5 bases). The CDR3 has 13 residues. Germline CDR1 is SQVTM and CDR2 is ANQGSEA. V was trimmed by 4 bases and J by 5 bases, leaving 14 bases between them. The CDR3 is CSVGQGVRTEAFF. The CDR3 bases are TGCAGCGTTGGGCAGGGTGTAAGGACTGAAGCTTTCTTT. Full variable domain (missing parts from reference TRBV29-1 and TRBJ1-1): SAVISQKPSRDICQRGTSLTIQCQVDSQVTMMFWYRQQPGQSLTLIATANQGSEATYESGFVIDKFPISRPNLTFSTLTVSNMSPEDSSIYLCSVGQGVRTEAFFGQGTRLTVV.

CDR3 protein: CASRPTVTHADTQYF. In DNA form, the CDR3 reads TGCGCCAGCAGACCGACAGTGACCCACGCAGATACGCAGTATTTT. The V and J genes are TRBV4-1 and TRBJ2-3, with TRBD1 as a possible D gene (5 bases). Trimming removed 6 bases from V and 4 bases from J, with 17 bases in between. Looked up from germline, CDR1 is MGHRA and CDR2 is YSYEKL. The CDR3 is 15 residues long.

The chain uses TRBV4-1 and TRBJ1-1; D perhaps matches TRBD1 (6 bases). The CDR3 has 14 residues. Germline values: CDR1 MGHRA, CDR2 YSYEKL. Trimming shortened V by 2 bases and J by 3 bases, and 10 bases separated the two germline ends. Here the CDR3 DNA reads TGCGCCAGCAGCCAAACCCAGGGGTACACTGAAGCTTTCTTT. It is translated as CASSQTQGYTEAFF.

The sample holds many counts of this clonotype. The chain links TRBV7-2 to TRBJ1-2; TRBD1 agrees at 7 bases. This CDR3 has 15 amino acids. Germline V CDR1 and CDR2: SGHTA, FQGNSA. V was clipped by 0 bases and J by 8 bases; unmatched bases: 9. Here the CDR3 DNA reads TGTGCCAGCAGCTTAGCGAGGGGGCGCGTTGACGGCTACACCTTC. Translated, it gives CASSLARGRVDGYTF. The full variable domain, rest sourced from reference TRBV7-2 and TRBJ1-2, is GAGVSQSPSNKVTEKGKDVELRCDPISGHTALYWYRQSLGQGLEFLIYFQGNSAPDKSGLPSDRFSAERTGGSVSTLTIQRTQQEDSAVYLCASSLARGRVDGYTFGSGTRLTVV.

This clonotype was seen a few times. The chain combines TRBV11-2 with TRBJ2-1; 10 nucleotides align to TRBD2. The V and J ends lost 3 bases and 4 bases, in that order; junction bases with no gene match: 3. This CDR3 region has 15 residues. Germline values: CDR1 SGHAT, CDR2 FQNNGV. The CDR3 protein is CASSFGSGGYNEQFF. CDR3 nucleotides: TGTGCCAGCAGCTTCGGTAGCGGGGGGTACAATGAGCAGTTCTTC. The whole variable domain, remainder taken from reference TRBV11-2 and TRBJ2-1, is EAGVAQSPRYKIIEKRQSVAFWCNPISGHATLYWYQQILGQGPKLLIQFQNNGVVDDSQLPKDRFSAERLKGVDSTLKIQPAKLEDSAVYLCASSFGSGGYNEQFFGPGTRLTVL.

The chain uses TRBV4-1 and TRBJ1-3; D is undetermined. This CDR3 comprises 16 residues. CDR1 is MGHRA and CDR2 is YSYEKL in the germline V gene. The ends were cut back, 3 bases at V and 0 bases at J, with 12 bases in the middle. The CDR3 bases are TGCGCCAGCAGCCATTCCACTGAGAGCTCTGGAAACACCATATATTTT. Translation: CASSHSTESSGNTIYF.

The J gene is TRBJ2-7, the V gene TRBV6-1; maybe TRBD1 (6 bases). V lost 5 bases to trimming and J lost 2 bases, with 13 bases between them. This CDR3 is built from 14 residues. CDR1 MNHNS and CDR2 SASEGT come from the germline V gene. DNA of the CDR3: TGTGCCAGCAGTTATCCTGGACAGACCTACGAGCAGTACTTC. Encoded protein: CASSYPGQTYEQYF.

V and J are TRBV11-2 and TRBJ2-1; 11 nucleotides align to TRBD2. V shed 4 bases, J shed 6 bases, and the junction held 2 bases outside the gene matches. Germline lookup yields CDR1 SGHAT and CDR2 FQNNGV. The CDR3 totals 14 residues. CDR3 nucleotides: TGTGCCAGCAGCTCCGGGACTAGCGGCAATGAGCAGTTCTTC. Amino acids: CASSSGTSGNEQFF.

The chain uses TRBV6-1 and TRBJ2-2, with unresolved D. In germline, CDR1 is MNHNS, CDR2 SASEGT. V was cut by 10 bases and J by 5 bases, with 14 bases left in between. This CDR3 is built from 13 residues. CDR3 in DNA: TGTGCCATCCTAGGCCCCTGGACCGGGGAGCTGTTTTTT. Protein product: CAILGPWTGELFF.

V usage is TRBV4-1 and J usage is TRBJ2-3, with unresolved D. The CDR3 has 15 residues. Looked up from germline, CDR1 is MGHRA and CDR2 is YSYEKL. The V gene lost 2 bases and the J gene lost 2 bases, with 11 bases spanning the gap. The CDR3 sequence: CASSQRAANTDTQYF. In nucleotides, the CDR3 is TGCGCCAGCAGCCAACGGGCAGCGAACACAGATACGCAGTATTTT.

The gene calls are TRBV11-2 and TRBJ2-7; possibly TRBD1 for D (6 bases). This CDR3 is built from 15 residues. Germline loops: CDR1 SGHAT, CDR2 FQNNGV. V shed 5 bases and J shed 4 bases, with 18 bases lying between them. The CDR3 here is CASSIPQGLGYEQYF. The DNA of the CDR3 is TGTGCCAGCAGCATTCCGCAGGGGTTGGGGTACGAGCAGTACTTC.

This clonotype was counted between two and nine times. The chain carries TRBV28 and TRBJ2-6; 7 bases match TRBD1. V was pared by 7 bases and J by 0 bases, with 9 bases of the junction left unmatched. This CDR3 has 17 amino acids. Germline loops: CDR1 MDHEN, CDR2 SYDVKM. The CDR3, as DNA: TGTGCCAGCAACGGACAGGACTTCCTCTCTGGGGCCAACGTCCTGACTTTC. Translated: CASNGQDFLSGANVLTF.

This clonotype was recorded only once. The J gene is TRBJ1-5, the V gene TRBV6-5; no definite D call. Germline V gene sequence: CDR1 MNHEY, CDR2 SVGAGI. V lost 0 bases, J lost 0 bases, and 6 bases lay in between. There are 15 residues in the CDR3. The CDR3 spells CASSYSTASNQPQHF. The CDR3 nucleotides read TGTGCCAGCAGTTACTCGACGGCTAGCAATCAGCCCCAGCATTTT.

The CDR3 region has the DNA TGTGCCAGCAGCGCCAGACAGGAGGGGGCGGACTCACCCCTCCACTTT. This gives the protein CASSARQEGADSPLHF. The chain employs TRBV7-2 and TRBJ1-6; 7 positions match TRBD1. Germline values: CDR1 SGHTA, CDR2 FQGNSA. Germline trimming cut 5 bases from V and 10 bases from J; bases unmatched to any gene: 14. This CDR3 has 16 amino acids. The whole variable domain, filled in from reference TRBV7-2 and TRBJ1-6, reads GAGVSQSPSNKVTEKGKDVELRCDPISGHTALYWYRQSLGQGLEFLIYFQGNSAPDKSGLPSDRFSAERTGGSVSTLTIQRTQQEDSAVYLCASSARQEGADSPLHFGNGTRLTVT.

The V and J genes are TRBV7-6 and TRBJ2-2; D unclear. This CDR3 spans 16 amino acids. Trimming took 1 base from V and 1 from J, leaving 10 bases between them. Per the germline V gene, CDR1 is SGHVS and CDR2 is FNYEAQ. The CDR3: CASSLVLDGNTGELFF. In nucleotides, the CDR3 is TGTGCCAGCAGCTTAGTTCTGGACGGGAACACCGGGGAGCTGTTTTTT.

This clonotype appeared many times. This chain connects TRBV6-1 to TRBJ2-1; D is possibly TRBD1 or TRBD2 (6 bases each). The germline gives CDR1 MNHNS, CDR2 SASEGT. This CDR3 has 16 amino acids. Trimming left V 3 bases short and J 12 bases short, with 24 bases between. The CDR3: CASSDYRGNREARQFF. CDR3 nucleotides: TGTGCCAGCAGTGATTATCGGGGAAACAGGGAGGCCCGGCAGTTCTTC.